Listed here are 5 T cell receptor beta chains from one sample, sequenced in a study of T cell responses to AZD1222 COVID-19 vaccine. Sequenced by immunoSEQ multiplex PCR; TCRdb stores in-frame clones only, minus some. The sample yields around 67,000 clones, 84% seen once. The sequencing here drew on peripheral blood, taken on day 0 of AZD1222 vaccination. These receptors all come from an adult in good health.

The rearrangement joins TRBV25-1 to TRBJ2-1; possible D gene TRBD1, 6 bases. Germline V gene sequence: CDR1 MGHDK, CDR2 SYGVNS. This CDR3 has 13 residues. The ends were cut back, 7 bases at V and 8 bases at J, with 15 bases in the middle. The CDR3 spells CASTQQGLHEQFF. The CDR3 DNA reads as TGTGCCAGCACTCAACAGGGTCTGCATGAGCAGTTCTTC.

The chain joins TRBV13 to TRBJ2-7, with D possibly TRBD2 on 5 matching bases. The CDR3 covers 14 residues. V lost 5 bases and J lost 0, with 11 bases in between. Germline CDR1 is PRHDT and CDR2 is FYEKMQ (reference sequence). This CDR3 is CASSPPAGSYEQYF. CDR3 nucleotide sequence: TGTGCCAGCAGCCCCCCCGCGGGCTCCTACGAGCAGTACTTC.

The chain links TRBV7-9 to TRBJ2-7; tentatively, D is TRBD2 (6 bases). V was clipped by 1 base and J by 6 bases, with 16 bases between them. This CDR3 is 15 amino acids long. Germline CDR1 reads SEHNR; CDR2 reads FQNEAQ (reference sequence). The CDR3 DNA sequence: TGTGCCAGCAGCTTAGTTGGAGGGGCGATTCTCGAGCAGTACTTC. Translation gives CASSLVGGAILEQYF.

V gene TRBV7-3 combines with J gene TRBJ1-2; D unclear. The CDR3 runs to 13 residues. Germline V gives CDR1 SGHTA, CDR2 FQGTGA. V was trimmed by 6 bases and J by 8 bases, leaving 16 bases between them. The CDR3 DNA reads TGTGCCAGCAGACCCCCTACGGTTTCGGGCTACACCTTC. Translated: CASRPPTVSGYTF.

This clone was seen a single time. The J gene is TRBJ1-5, the V gene TRBV10-1, with D uncertain. V lost 4 bases and J 3 bases, leaving 4 bases between the germline ends. The CDR3 has 12 amino acids. Per germline, CDR1 WNHNN and CDR2 SYGVQD (reference sequence). In DNA, the CDR3 is TGCGCCAGCAGTGTTACCAATCAGCCCCAGCATTTT. The encoded protein is CASSVTNQPQHF.